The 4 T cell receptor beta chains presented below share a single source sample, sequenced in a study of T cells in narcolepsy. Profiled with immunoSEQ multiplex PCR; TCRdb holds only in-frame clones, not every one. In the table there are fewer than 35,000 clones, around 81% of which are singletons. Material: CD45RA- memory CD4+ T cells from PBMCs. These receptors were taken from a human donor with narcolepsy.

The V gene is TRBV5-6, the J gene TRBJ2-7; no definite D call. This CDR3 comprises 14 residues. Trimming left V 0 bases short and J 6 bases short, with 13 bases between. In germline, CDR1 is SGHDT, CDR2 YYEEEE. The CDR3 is CASSLGDLEREQYF. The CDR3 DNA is TGTGCCAGCAGCTTGGGGGATTTGGAGCGCGAGCAGTACTTC.

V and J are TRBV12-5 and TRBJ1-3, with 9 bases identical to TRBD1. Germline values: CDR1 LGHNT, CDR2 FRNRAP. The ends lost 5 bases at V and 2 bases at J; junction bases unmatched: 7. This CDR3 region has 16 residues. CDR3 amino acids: CASGQGQGTTGNTIYF. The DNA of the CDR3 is TGTGCTAGTGGTCAGGGACAGGGAACGACTGGAAACACCATATATTTT.

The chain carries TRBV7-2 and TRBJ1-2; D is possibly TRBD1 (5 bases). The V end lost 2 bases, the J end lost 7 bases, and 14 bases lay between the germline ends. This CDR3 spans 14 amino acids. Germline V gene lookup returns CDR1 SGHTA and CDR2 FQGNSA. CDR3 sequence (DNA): TGTGCCAGCAGCTTACCGGGGGTCAGTCGTGGCTACACCTTC. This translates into CASSLPGVSRGYTF.

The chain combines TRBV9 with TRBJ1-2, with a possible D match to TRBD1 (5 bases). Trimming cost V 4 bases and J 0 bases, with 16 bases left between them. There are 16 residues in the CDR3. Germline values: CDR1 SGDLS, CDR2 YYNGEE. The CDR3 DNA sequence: TGTGCCAGCAGCCCCGGGGGGACGAGGGCTAACTATGGCTACACCTTC. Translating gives CASSPGGTRANYGYTF.